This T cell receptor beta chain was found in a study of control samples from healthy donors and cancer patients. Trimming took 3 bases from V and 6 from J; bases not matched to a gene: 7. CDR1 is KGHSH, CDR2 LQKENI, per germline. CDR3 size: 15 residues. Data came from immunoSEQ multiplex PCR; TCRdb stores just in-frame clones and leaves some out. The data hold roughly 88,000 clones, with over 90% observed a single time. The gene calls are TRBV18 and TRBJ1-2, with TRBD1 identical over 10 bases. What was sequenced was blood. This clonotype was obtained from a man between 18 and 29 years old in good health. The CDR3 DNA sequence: TGTGCCAGCTCACCGACCAGACAGGGGGCGAATGGCTACACCTTC. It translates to CASSPTRQGANGYTF.